This T cell receptor (beta chain) was captured in a study of blood T cell repertoires in COVID-19. Study at large: Researchers got acute and convalescent COVID-19 samples from the United States, Italy and Spain. Sources were T cells, B-cell-depleted T cells, or PBMCs; the material itself was cDNA or gDNA.

V was cut by 0 bases and J by 3 bases, with 10 bases left in between. CDR3 length: 14 residues. Germline V lookup: CDR1 SGDLS, CDR2 YYNGEE. Original analysis: Reference gene primer amplification in the assay estimated nucleated cell counts. The data were produced by immunoSEQ multiplex PCR, yet TCRdb's version contains in-frame clones alone and is incomplete. That table furnishes V, J and clone size, whereas the DNA furnished D and trimming. The top ten clones hold about 16% of a sample with some 150,000 clones, approximately 92% of them seen once. The material sequenced was peripheral blood. The clonotype was recovered from a woman aged 40 to 50 with acute or convalescent COVID-19. V and J are TRBV9 and TRBJ2-7; a weak D match, TRBD1 (6 bases). The CDR3 DNA reads TGTGCCAGCAGCGTAGGGGACAAAAACTACGAGCAGTACTTC. It yields the protein CASSVGDKNYEQYF.